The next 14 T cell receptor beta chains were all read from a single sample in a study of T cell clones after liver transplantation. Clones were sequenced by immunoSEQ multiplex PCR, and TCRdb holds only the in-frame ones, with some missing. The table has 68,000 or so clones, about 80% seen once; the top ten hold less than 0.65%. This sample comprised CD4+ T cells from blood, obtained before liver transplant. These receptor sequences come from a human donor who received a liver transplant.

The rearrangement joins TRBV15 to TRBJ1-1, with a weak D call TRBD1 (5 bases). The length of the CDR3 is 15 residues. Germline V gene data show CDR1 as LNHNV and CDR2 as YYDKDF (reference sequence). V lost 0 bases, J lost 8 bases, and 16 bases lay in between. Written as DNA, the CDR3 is TGTGCCACCAGCAGAGATAGAGAACAGGCCTCCGAAGCTTTCTTT. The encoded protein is CATSRDREQASEAFF.

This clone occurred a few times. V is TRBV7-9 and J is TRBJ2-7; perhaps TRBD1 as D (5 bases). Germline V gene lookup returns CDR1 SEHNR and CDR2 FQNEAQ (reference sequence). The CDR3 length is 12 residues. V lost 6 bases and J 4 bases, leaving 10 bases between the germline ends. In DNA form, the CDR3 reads TGTGCCAGCAGAGGGGCCAGTTACGAGCAGTACTTC. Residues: CASRGASYEQYF. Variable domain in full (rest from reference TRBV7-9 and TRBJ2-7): DTGVSQNPRHKITKRGQNVTFRCDPISEHNRLYWYRQTLGQGPEFLTYFQNEAQLEKSRLLSDRFSAERPKGSFSTLEIQRTEQGDSAMYLCASRGASYEQYFGPGTRLTVT.

The CDR3 coding sequence is TGTGCCAGTAGTTCACGGGACAGGGGAGTCGAAAAACTGTTTTTT. This translates into CASSSRDRGVEKLFF. This sequence joins TRBV19 and TRBJ1-4; TRBD1 matches 10 bases. The CDR3 loop spans 15 amino acids. Germline V gene lookup returns CDR1 LNHDA and CDR2 SQIVND (reference sequence). Trimming took 5 bases from V and 8 from J; bases not matched to a gene: 8.

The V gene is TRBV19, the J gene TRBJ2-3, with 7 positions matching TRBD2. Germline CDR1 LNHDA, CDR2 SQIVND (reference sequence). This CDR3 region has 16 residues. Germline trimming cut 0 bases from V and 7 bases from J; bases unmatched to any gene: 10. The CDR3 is CASSIEASGTSNTQYF. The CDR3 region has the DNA TGTGCCAGTAGTATAGAGGCCAGCGGGACTTCGAATACGCAGTATTTT.

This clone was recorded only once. The CDR3: CASSRQGRIEKLFF. CDR3 in DNA: TGTGCCAGCAGCCGACAGGGTCGGATTGAAAAACTGTTTTTT. This chain joins TRBV5-6 and TRBJ1-4, with 7 nucleotides matching TRBD1. There are 14 residues in the CDR3. V dropped 4 bases and J dropped 7; count of bases not matched to a gene: 7. Germline lookup yields CDR1 SGHDT and CDR2 YYEEEE.

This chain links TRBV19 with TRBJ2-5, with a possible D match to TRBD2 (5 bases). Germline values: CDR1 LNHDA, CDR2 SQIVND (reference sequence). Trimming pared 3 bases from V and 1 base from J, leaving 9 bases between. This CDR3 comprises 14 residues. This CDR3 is CASSMRGPQETQYF. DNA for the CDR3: TGTGCCAGTAGTATGAGAGGGCCCCAAGAGACCCAGTACTTC.

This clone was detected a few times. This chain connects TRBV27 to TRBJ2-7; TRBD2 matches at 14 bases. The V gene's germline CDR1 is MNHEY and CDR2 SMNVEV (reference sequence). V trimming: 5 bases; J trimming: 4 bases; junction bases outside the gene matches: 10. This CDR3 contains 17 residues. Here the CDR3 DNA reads TGTGCCAGCAGTCCGTTGACTAGCGGGAGGGCCCCATACGAGCAGTACTTC. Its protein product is CASSPLTSGRAPYEQYF.

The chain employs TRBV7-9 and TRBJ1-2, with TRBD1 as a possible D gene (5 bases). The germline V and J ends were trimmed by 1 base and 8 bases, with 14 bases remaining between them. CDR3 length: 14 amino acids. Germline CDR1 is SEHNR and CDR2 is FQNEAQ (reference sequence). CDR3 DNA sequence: TGTGCCAGCAGCTTAGGAGGCTCGGGGGTCGGCTACACCTTC. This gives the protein CASSLGGSGVGYTF. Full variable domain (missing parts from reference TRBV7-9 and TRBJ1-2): DTGVSQNPRHKITKRGQNVTFRCDPISEHNRLYWYRQTLGQGPEFLTYFQNEAQLEKSRLLSDRFSAERPKGSFSTLEIQRTEQGDSAMYLCASSLGGSGVGYTFGSGTRLTVV.

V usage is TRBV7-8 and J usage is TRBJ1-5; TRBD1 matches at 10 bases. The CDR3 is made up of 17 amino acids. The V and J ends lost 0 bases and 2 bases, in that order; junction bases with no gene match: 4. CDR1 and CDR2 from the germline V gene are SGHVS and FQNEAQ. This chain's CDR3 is CASSLAAGTGGNQPQHF. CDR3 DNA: TGTGCCAGCAGCTTAGCGGCCGGGACAGGGGGCAATCAGCCCCAGCATTTT. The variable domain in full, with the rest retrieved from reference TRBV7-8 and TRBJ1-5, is GAGVSQSPRYKVAKRGQDVALRCDPISGHVSLFWYQQALGQGPEFLTYFQNEAQLDKSGLPSDRFFAERPEGSVSTLKIQRTQQEDSAVYLCASSLAAGTGGNQPQHFGDGTRLSIL.

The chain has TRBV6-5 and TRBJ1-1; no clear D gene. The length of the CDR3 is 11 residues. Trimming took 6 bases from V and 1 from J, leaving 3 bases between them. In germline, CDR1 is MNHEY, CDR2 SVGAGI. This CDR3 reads CASRRNTEAFF. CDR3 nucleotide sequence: TGTGCCAGCAGGAGGAACACTGAAGCTTTCTTT.

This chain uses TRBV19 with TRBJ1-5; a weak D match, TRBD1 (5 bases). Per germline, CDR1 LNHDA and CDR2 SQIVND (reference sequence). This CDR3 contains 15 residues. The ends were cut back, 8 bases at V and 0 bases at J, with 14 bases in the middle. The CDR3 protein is CASRLGGRSNQPQHF. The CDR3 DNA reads TGTGCCAGTCGGCTCGGGGGTCGTAGCAATCAGCCCCAGCATTTT.

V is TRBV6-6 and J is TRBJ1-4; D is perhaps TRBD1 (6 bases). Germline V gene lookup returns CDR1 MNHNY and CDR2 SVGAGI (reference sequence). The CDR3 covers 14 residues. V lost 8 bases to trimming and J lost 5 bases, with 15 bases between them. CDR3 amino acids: CASGQQGGNEKLFF. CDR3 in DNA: TGTGCCAGCGGGCAACAGGGAGGGAATGAAAAACTGTTTTTT.

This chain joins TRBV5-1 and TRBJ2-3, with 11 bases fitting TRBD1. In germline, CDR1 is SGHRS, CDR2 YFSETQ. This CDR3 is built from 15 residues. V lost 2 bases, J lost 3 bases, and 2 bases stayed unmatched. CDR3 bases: TGCGCCAGCAGCTTAGGACAGGGGGCAACAGATACGCAGTATTTT. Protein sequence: CASSLGQGATDTQYF.

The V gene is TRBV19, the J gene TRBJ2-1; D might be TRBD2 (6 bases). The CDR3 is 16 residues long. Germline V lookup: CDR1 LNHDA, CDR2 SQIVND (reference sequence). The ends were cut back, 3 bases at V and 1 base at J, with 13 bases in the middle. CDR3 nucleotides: TGTGCCAGTAGTATGGGGACTCTCTTTTCCTACAATGAGCAGTTCTTC. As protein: CASSMGTLFSYNEQFF. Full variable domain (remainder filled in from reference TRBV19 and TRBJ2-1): DGGITQSPKYLFRKEGQNVTLSCEQNLNHDAMYWYRQDPGQGLRLIYYSQIVNDFQKGDIAEGYSVSREKKESFPLTVTSAQKNPTAFYLCASSMGTLFSYNEQFFGPGTRLTVL.